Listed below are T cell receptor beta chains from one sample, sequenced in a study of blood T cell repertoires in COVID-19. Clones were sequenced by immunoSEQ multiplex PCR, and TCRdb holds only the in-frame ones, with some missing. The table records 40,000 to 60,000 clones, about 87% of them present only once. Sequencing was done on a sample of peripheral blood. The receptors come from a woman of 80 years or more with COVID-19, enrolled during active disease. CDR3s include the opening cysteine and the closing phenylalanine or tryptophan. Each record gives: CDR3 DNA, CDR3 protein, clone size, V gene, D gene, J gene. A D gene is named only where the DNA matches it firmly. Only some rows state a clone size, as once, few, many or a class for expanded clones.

cdr3_nt: TGTGCCAGCAGAATGCGACAGGGGGGAGCTGGCACTGAAGCTTTCTTT
cdr3_aa: CASRMRQGGAGTEAFF
clone_size: NA
v_call: TRBV28
d_call: TRBD1
j_call: TRBJ1-1

cdr3_nt: TGTGCCAGCAGCTTGTTGGGGGGGATCGATCAGCCCCAGCATTTT
cdr3_aa: CASSLLGGIDQPQHF
clone_size: NA
v_call: TRBV7-8
d_call: NA
j_call: TRBJ1-5

cdr3_nt: TGTGCCAGCTCACCACGGAGATGGGATTCACCCCTCCACTTT
cdr3_aa: CASSPRRWDSPLHF
clone_size: once
v_call: TRBV18
d_call: NA
j_call: TRBJ1-6

cdr3_nt: TGTGCCAGCAGTTACCCGGGACAGGCTACTAACTATGGCTACACCTTC
cdr3_aa: CASSYPGQATNYGYTF
clone_size: once
v_call: TRBV6-5
d_call: TRBD1
j_call: TRBJ1-2

cdr3_nt: TGCGCCAGCAGCTTGGTTGGCGGGTACAATGAGCAGTTCTTC
cdr3_aa: CASSLVGGYNEQFF
clone_size: NA
v_call: TRBV5-1
d_call: NA
j_call: TRBJ2-1

cdr3_nt: TGTGCCATCAGTGAGTCCTTAGAACAGGGGTCCCTCTATGGCTACACCTTC
cdr3_aa: CAISESLEQGSLYGYTF
clone_size: once
v_call: TRBV10-3
d_call: TRBD1
j_call: TRBJ1-2

cdr3_nt: TGTGCCAGCAGCCCAGGGACAGCCACAGATACGCAGTATTTT
cdr3_aa: CASSPGTATDTQYF
clone_size: NA
v_call: TRBV7-9
d_call: TRBD1
j_call: TRBJ2-3

cdr3_nt: TGTGCCAGCAGCTTAGATGCTAGCGGGAGGTATGAGCAGTTCTTC
cdr3_aa: CASSLDASGRYEQFF
clone_size: NA
v_call: TRBV7-2
d_call: TRBD2
j_call: TRBJ2-1

cdr3_nt: TGTGCCAGCAGCACACAGGGGGCTCAATCACCCCTCCACTTT
cdr3_aa: CASSTQGAQSPLHF
clone_size: NA
v_call: TRBV7-3
d_call: TRBD1
j_call: TRBJ1-6

cdr3_nt: TGCGCCAGCAGCCCCTCAGTCGTGGGGGGGCCCACAGATACGCAGTATTTT
cdr3_aa: CASSPSVVGGPTDTQYF
clone_size: NA
v_call: TRBV4-1
d_call: NA
j_call: TRBJ2-3

cdr3_nt: TGTGGACAGGGGCTCTTACAGGAAAAACTGTTTTTT
cdr3_aa: CGQGLLQEKLFF
clone_size: NA
v_call: TRBV2
d_call: TRBD1
j_call: TRBJ1-4

cdr3_nt: TGTGCCAGCAGCGTAGCACTCCACGAGACCCAGTACTTC
cdr3_aa: CASSVALHETQYF
clone_size: NA
v_call: TRBV9
d_call: NA
j_call: TRBJ2-5

cdr3_nt: TGTGCCAGCAGAGGCAGGGGGTATTCTAATGAAAAACTGTTTTTT
cdr3_aa: CASRGRGYSNEKLFF
clone_size: NA
v_call: TRBV27
d_call: TRBD1
j_call: TRBJ1-4

cdr3_nt: TGTGCCAGTAGTCCACGGACAAGTCCCTACGAGCAGTACTTC
cdr3_aa: CASSPRTSPYEQYF
clone_size: NA
v_call: TRBV19
d_call: NA
j_call: TRBJ2-7

cdr3_nt: TGTGCCAGCAGCTCGACGTGGCGGGAGAGGAATGAGCAGTTCTTC
cdr3_aa: CASSSTWRERNEQFF
clone_size: NA
v_call: TRBV7-2
d_call: TRBD2
j_call: TRBJ2-1

cdr3_nt: TGCGCCAGCAGCCCAAACGGACAGGGGGGATCCTATAATTCACCCCTCCACTTT
cdr3_aa: CASSPNGQGGSYNSPLHF
clone_size: NA
v_call: TRBV4-1
d_call: TRBD1
j_call: TRBJ1-6

cdr3_nt: TGTGCCAGCAGCCAGGGTACAGGGGCGGCTAATGAAAAACTGTTTTTT
cdr3_aa: CASSQGTGAANEKLFF
clone_size: NA
v_call: TRBV3-1/TRBV3-2
d_call: TRBD1
j_call: TRBJ1-4

cdr3_nt: TGTGCCAGTAGTATTCGAGCATATGGAGCAACTAATGAAAAACTGTTTTTT
cdr3_aa: CASSIRAYGATNEKLFF
clone_size: NA
v_call: TRBV19
d_call: NA
j_call: TRBJ1-4

cdr3_nt: TGCGCCAGCAGCCTAGGGACAGACCAAACTAACTATGGCTACACCTTC
cdr3_aa: CASSLGTDQTNYGYTF
clone_size: NA
v_call: TRBV4-1
d_call: TRBD1
j_call: TRBJ1-2

cdr3_nt: TGTGCCAGCTCTAGCGGGGGTATTAACAATGAGCAGTTCTTC
cdr3_aa: CASSSGGINNEQFF
clone_size: NA
v_call: TRBV19
d_call: TRBD2
j_call: TRBJ2-1

cdr3_nt: TGTGCCAGTAGTAAAGGACAGTTGTTGGTAGGACAGCCCCAGCATTTT
cdr3_aa: CASSKGQLLVGQPQHF
clone_size: NA
v_call: TRBV19
d_call: NA
j_call: TRBJ1-5

cdr3_nt: TGTGCCAGCAATGTGGCGGGAGGCACCGGGGAGCTGTTTTTT
cdr3_aa: CASNVAGGTGELFF
clone_size: NA
v_call: TRBV2
d_call: TRBD2
j_call: TRBJ2-2

cdr3_nt: TGCGCCAGCAGCTCTCGGGACAGTCCCTACGAGCAGTACTTC
cdr3_aa: CASSSRDSPYEQYF
clone_size: NA
v_call: TRBV4-1
d_call: TRBD1
j_call: TRBJ2-7

cdr3_nt: TGTGCCGGGGGGGGACAGGGCCTCTATGGCTACACCTTC
cdr3_aa: CAGGGQGLYGYTF
clone_size: once
v_call: TRBV2
d_call: TRBD1
j_call: TRBJ1-2

cdr3_nt: TGCGCCAGCAGGTGGGAGGCGGGATCAAGCGGGGAGCTGTTTTTT
cdr3_aa: CASRWEAGSSGELFF
clone_size: NA
v_call: TRBV5-1
d_call: NA
j_call: TRBJ2-2

cdr3_nt: TGTGCCAGCAGACCGGGACAGAAAACAACTAATGAAAAACTGTTTTTT
cdr3_aa: CASRPGQKTTNEKLFF
clone_size: NA
v_call: TRBV7-9
d_call: TRBD1
j_call: TRBJ1-4

cdr3_nt: TGTGCCAGCAGTGGTATGGGACAGGCGAAGCAGTACTTC
cdr3_aa: CASSGMGQAKQYF
clone_size: NA
v_call: TRBV2
d_call: TRBD1
j_call: TRBJ2-7

cdr3_nt: TGTGCCAGCAGCCAAGGGGCCTCACCCCTCCACTTT
cdr3_aa: CASSQGASPLHF
clone_size: few
v_call: TRBV3-1/TRBV3-2
d_call: NA
j_call: TRBJ1-6

cdr3_nt: TGTGCCACCCAGACTAGCGGGAGCTACGAGCAGTACTTC
cdr3_aa: CATQTSGSYEQYF
clone_size: once
v_call: TRBV11-3
d_call: TRBD2
j_call: TRBJ2-7

cdr3_nt: TGTGCCAGCTATACACTAGGACAGGGAGGTCCTGAAGCTTTCTTT
cdr3_aa: CASYTLGQGGPEAFF
clone_size: NA
v_call: TRBV2
d_call: TRBD1
j_call: TRBJ1-1

cdr3_nt: TGTGCCAGCAGCAAAGAGCGAGGGCTCACAGATACGCAGTATTTT
cdr3_aa: CASSKERGLTDTQYF
clone_size: once
v_call: TRBV21-1
d_call: NA
j_call: TRBJ2-3

cdr3_nt: TGTGCCAGCAGCCGGGCGGGGGGCTACGAGCAGTACTTC
cdr3_aa: CASSRAGGYEQYF
clone_size: NA
v_call: TRBV7-9
d_call: TRBD2
j_call: TRBJ2-7

cdr3_nt: TGTGCCAGCAGTTTATCCGGCCAGGCCAACAATCAGCCCCAGCATTTT
cdr3_aa: CASSLSGQANNQPQHF
clone_size: NA
v_call: TRBV27
d_call: NA
j_call: TRBJ1-5

cdr3_nt: TGTGCCAGCACCCCGAGGCTCGCGGCCGGGGAGCTGTTTTTT
cdr3_aa: CASTPRLAAGELFF
clone_size: NA
v_call: TRBV27
d_call: NA
j_call: TRBJ2-2

cdr3_nt: TGTGCCAGCAGGGACTCAGCGGGGGGGCGGTGGAATGAGCAGTTCTTC
cdr3_aa: CASRDSAGGRWNEQFF
clone_size: few
v_call: TRBV3-1/TRBV3-2
d_call: TRBD2
j_call: TRBJ2-1

cdr3_nt: TGTGCCAGCAGCCAAGTGTGGGCCCTAAACTCTGGAAACACCATATATTTT
cdr3_aa: CASSQVWALNSGNTIYF
clone_size: NA
v_call: TRBV3-1/TRBV3-2
d_call: NA
j_call: TRBJ1-3

cdr3_nt: TGTGCCAGCAGCTTGGGGGGGGGTAACCAAGAGACCCAGTACTTC
cdr3_aa: CASSLGGGNQETQYF
clone_size: NA
v_call: TRBV7-6
d_call: TRBD2
j_call: TRBJ2-5

cdr3_nt: TGTGCCAGCAGCCCGAGGGGGTTCGGCACTGAAGCTTTCTTT
cdr3_aa: CASSPRGFGTEAFF
clone_size: medium-sized
v_call: TRBV11-2
d_call: NA
j_call: TRBJ1-1

cdr3_nt: TGTGCCAGCAGTTTAGCCGGACAGAACAGCTATGGCTACACCTTC
cdr3_aa: CASSLAGQNSYGYTF
clone_size: NA
v_call: TRBV28
d_call: NA
j_call: TRBJ1-2

cdr3_nt: TGTGCCGTACGGCAGGGGGCCGTGGGGGAGCAGTACTTC
cdr3_aa: CAVRQGAVGEQYF
clone_size: NA
v_call: TRBV27
d_call: TRBD1
j_call: TRBJ2-7

cdr3_nt: TGTGCCAGCAGCGTAGACTACGGTGATACGCAGTATTTT
cdr3_aa: CASSVDYGDTQYF
clone_size: NA
v_call: TRBV9
d_call: NA
j_call: TRBJ2-3

cdr3_nt: TGTGCCAGCAGCTCGTCCGGGACAGGTTCCTACGAGCAGTACTTC
cdr3_aa: CASSSSGTGSYEQYF
clone_size: NA
v_call: TRBV7-9
d_call: TRBD1
j_call: TRBJ2-7

cdr3_nt: TGTGCCAGCAAACGGACAGGGTCTGACACCTTC
cdr3_aa: CASKRTGSDTF
clone_size: NA
v_call: TRBV2
d_call: TRBD1
j_call: TRBJ1-2

cdr3_nt: TGCAGCGTTGAGGGACAGCAAGTATATGGCTACACCTTC
cdr3_aa: CSVEGQQVYGYTF
clone_size: NA
v_call: TRBV29-1
d_call: TRBD1
j_call: TRBJ1-2

cdr3_nt: TGCGCCAGCAGTGATAGGGACAGGGTTGCACGGAATTCACCCCTCCACTTT
cdr3_aa: CASSDRDRVARNSPLHF
clone_size: NA
v_call: TRBV10-2
d_call: TRBD1
j_call: TRBJ1-6

cdr3_nt: TGTGCCAGTCTCCAGCCGGGACAGGGGTTCTATGGCTACACCTTC
cdr3_aa: CASLQPGQGFYGYTF
clone_size: NA
v_call: TRBV19
d_call: TRBD1
j_call: TRBJ1-2

cdr3_nt: TGCGCCAGCAGCCAAGCCCCCTCCCCTTACGGGAGCTCCTACAATGAGCAGTTCTTC
cdr3_aa: CASSQAPSPYGSSYNEQFF
clone_size: NA
v_call: TRBV4-1
d_call: NA
j_call: TRBJ2-1

cdr3_nt: TGCGCCAGCCAAACAGGGGGCCTTCAGAGGCACAATGAGCAGTTCTTC
cdr3_aa: CASQTGGLQRHNEQFF
clone_size: NA
v_call: TRBV5-1
d_call: TRBD1
j_call: TRBJ2-1

cdr3_nt: TGTGCCAGCGGAAGGGGCACCACCTACGAGCAGTACTTC
cdr3_aa: CASGRGTTYEQYF
clone_size: NA
v_call: TRBV14
d_call: NA
j_call: TRBJ2-7

cdr3_nt: TGTGCCAGTAGTGGCCAGGGCACTGAAGCTTTCTTT
cdr3_aa: CASSGQGTEAFF
clone_size: NA
v_call: TRBV19
d_call: NA
j_call: TRBJ1-1

cdr3_nt: TGCGCCAGCAGCACTAATTTTGTAGGGGGCTTCATGAACACTGAAGCTTTCTTT
cdr3_aa: CASSTNFVGGFMNTEAFF
clone_size: NA
v_call: TRBV5-1
d_call: TRBD1
j_call: TRBJ1-1

cdr3_nt: TGTGCCAGCTCAAATCAGGGGAACTCCTACGAGCAGTACTTC
cdr3_aa: CASSNQGNSYEQYF
clone_size: NA
v_call: TRBV18
d_call: NA
j_call: TRBJ2-7

cdr3_nt: TGTGCCAGCAGTTACATGGCAAATCGGGGGAAACTGTTTTTT
cdr3_aa: CASSYMANRGKLFF
clone_size: NA
v_call: TRBV6-6
d_call: NA
j_call: TRBJ1-4

cdr3_nt: TGTGCCAGCAGCGAGCCACAGGGTACATCAGGCTATGGCTACACCTTC
cdr3_aa: CASSEPQGTSGYGYTF
clone_size: once
v_call: TRBV9
d_call: NA
j_call: TRBJ1-2

cdr3_nt: TGTGCCAGCAGCCCGAACAGCGGGAGGGCCTCCGAGCAGTACTTC
cdr3_aa: CASSPNSGRASEQYF
clone_size: NA
v_call: TRBV28
d_call: TRBD2
j_call: TRBJ2-7